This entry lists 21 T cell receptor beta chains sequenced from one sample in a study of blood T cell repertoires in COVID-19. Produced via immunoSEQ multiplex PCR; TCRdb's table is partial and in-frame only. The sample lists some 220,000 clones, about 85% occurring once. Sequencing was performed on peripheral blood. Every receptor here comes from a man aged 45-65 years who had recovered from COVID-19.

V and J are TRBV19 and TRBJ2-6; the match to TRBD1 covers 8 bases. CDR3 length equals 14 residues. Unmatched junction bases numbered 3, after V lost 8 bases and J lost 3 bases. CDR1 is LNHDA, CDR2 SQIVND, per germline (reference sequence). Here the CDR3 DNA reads TGTGCCAGTTCAGGGGGCGGTGGGGCCAACGTCCTGACTTTC. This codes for CASSGGGGANVLTF.

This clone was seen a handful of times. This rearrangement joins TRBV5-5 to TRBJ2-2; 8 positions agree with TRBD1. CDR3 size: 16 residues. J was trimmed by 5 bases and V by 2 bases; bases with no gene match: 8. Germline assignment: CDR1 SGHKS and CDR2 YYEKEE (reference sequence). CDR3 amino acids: CASSFQSTGVTGELFF. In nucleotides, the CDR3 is TGTGCCAGCAGCTTCCAATCGACAGGGGTGACCGGGGAGCTGTTTTTT.

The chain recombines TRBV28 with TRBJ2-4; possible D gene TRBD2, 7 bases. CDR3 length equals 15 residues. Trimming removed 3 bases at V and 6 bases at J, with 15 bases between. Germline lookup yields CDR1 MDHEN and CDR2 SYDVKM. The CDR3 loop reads CASSLGGARRNIQYF. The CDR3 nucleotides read TGTGCCAGCAGTTTGGGGGGGGCTAGGAGAAACATTCAGTACTTC. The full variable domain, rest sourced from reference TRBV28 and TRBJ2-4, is DVKVTQSSRYLVKRTGEKVFLECVQDMDHENMFWYRQDPGLGLRLIYFSYDVKMKEKGDIPEGYSVSREKKERFSLILESASTNQTSMYLCASSLGGARRNIQYFGAGTRLSVL.

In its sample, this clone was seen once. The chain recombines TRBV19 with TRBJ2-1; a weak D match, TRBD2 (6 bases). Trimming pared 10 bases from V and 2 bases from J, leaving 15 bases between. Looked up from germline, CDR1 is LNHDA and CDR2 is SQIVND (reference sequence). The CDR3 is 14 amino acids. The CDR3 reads CATSRTGAYNEQFF. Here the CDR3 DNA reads TGTGCCACCTCTAGAACGGGAGCCTACAATGAGCAGTTCTTC.

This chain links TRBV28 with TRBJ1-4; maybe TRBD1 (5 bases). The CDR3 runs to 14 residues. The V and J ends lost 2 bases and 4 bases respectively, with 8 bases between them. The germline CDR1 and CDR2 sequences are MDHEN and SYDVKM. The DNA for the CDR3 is TGTGCCAGCAGTTTAGGGGCAGTTAATGAAAAACTGTTTTTT. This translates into CASSLGAVNEKLFF.

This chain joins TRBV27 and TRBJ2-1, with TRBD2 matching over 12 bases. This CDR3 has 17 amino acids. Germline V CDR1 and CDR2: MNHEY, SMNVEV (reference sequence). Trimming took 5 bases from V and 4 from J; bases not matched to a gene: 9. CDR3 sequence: CASSPPSGRVVYNEQFF. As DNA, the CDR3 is TGTGCCAGCAGTCCTCCTAGCGGGAGGGTGGTTTACAATGAGCAGTTCTTC.

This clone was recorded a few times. CDR3 residues: CASSYLAVSSYNEQFF. In nucleotides, the CDR3 is TGTGCCAGCAGCTATCTAGCGGTGAGCTCCTACAATGAGCAGTTCTTC. The genes are TRBV12-1 and TRBJ2-1; whether TRBD2, the table's D call, matches the DNA was not checked. TRBV12-1 is described as a pseudogene. The CDR3 has 16 amino acids.

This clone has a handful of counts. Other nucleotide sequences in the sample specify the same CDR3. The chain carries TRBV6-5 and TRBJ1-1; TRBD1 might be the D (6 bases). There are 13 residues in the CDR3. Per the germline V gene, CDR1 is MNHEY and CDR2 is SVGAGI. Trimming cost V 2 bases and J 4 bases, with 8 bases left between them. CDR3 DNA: TGTGCCAGCAGTTACAGCAGGGGCACTGAAGCTTTCTTT. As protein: CASSYSRGTEAFF.

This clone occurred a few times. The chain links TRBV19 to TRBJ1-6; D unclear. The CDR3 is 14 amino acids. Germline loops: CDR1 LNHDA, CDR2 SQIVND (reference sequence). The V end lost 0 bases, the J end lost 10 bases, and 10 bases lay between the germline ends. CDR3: CASSIDRETSPLHF. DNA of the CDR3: TGTGCCAGTAGTATAGACCGAGAGACATCACCCCTCCACTTT.

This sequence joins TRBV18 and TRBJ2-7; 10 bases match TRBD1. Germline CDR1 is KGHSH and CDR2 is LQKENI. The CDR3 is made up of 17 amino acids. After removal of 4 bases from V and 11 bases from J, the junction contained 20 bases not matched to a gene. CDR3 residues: CASSQLNARDRGELEYF. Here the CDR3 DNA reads TGTGCCAGCTCACAACTAAACGCAAGGGACAGGGGCGAGCTCGAGTACTTC. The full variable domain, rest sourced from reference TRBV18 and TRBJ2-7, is NAGVMQNPRHLVRRRGQEARLRCSPMKGHSHVYWYRQLPEEGLKFMVYLQKENIIDESGMPKERFSAEFPKEGPSILRIQQVVRGDSAAYFCASSQLNARDRGELEYFGPGTRLTVT.

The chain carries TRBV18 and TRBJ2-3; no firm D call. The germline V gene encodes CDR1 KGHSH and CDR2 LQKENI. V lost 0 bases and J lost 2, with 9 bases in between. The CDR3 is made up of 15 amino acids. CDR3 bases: TGTGCCAGCTCACCACCGTTACAGAACACAGATACGCAGTATTTT. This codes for CASSPPLQNTDTQYF.

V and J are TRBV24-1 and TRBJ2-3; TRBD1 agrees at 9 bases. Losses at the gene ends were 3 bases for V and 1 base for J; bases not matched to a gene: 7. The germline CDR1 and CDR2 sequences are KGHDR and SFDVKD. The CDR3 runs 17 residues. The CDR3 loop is CATSDTGTGIGTDTQYF. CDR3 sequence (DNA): TGTGCCACCAGTGATACCGGGACAGGGATTGGCACAGATACGCAGTATTTT.

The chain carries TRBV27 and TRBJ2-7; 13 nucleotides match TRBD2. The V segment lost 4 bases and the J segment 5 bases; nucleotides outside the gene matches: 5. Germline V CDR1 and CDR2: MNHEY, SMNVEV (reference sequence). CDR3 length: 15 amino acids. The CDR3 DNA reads TGTGCCAGCAGTTCCGGACTAGCGGGAGCGGACGAGCAGTACTTC. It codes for CASSSGLAGADEQYF.

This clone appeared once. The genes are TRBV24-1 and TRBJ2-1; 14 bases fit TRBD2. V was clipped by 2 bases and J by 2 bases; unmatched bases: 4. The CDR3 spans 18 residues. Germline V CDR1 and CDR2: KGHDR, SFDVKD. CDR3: CATSDSGTSGGPYNEQFF. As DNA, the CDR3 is TGTGCCACCAGTGATTCGGGGACTAGCGGGGGACCCTACAATGAGCAGTTCTTC.

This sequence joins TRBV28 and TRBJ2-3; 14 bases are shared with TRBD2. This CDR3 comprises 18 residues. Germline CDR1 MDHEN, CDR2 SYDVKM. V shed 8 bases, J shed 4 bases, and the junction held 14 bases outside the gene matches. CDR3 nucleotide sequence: TGTGCCAGCCAAGGACTAGCGGGAGGCCGCCGGGGCGCAGATACGCAGTATTTT. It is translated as CASQGLAGGRRGADTQYF.

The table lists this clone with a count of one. The CDR3 sequence: CASSEGDYRTQYF. The CDR3 DNA sequence: TGCGCCAGCAGTGAGGGGGACTACCGAACGCAGTATTTT. The rearrangement uses TRBV10-2 and TRBJ2-3; 7 bases match TRBD2. The ends lost 2 bases at V and 9 bases at J; junction bases unmatched: 5. CDR1 and CDR2 from the germline V gene are WSHSY and SAAADI. The CDR3 runs to 13 residues.

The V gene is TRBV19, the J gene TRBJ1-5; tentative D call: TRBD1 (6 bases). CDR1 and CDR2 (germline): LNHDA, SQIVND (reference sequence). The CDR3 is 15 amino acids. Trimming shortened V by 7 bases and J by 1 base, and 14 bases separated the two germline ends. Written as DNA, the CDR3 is TGTGCCAGTACCGCGTGGGGGACAAGCAATCAGCCCCAGCATTTT. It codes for CASTAWGTSNQPQHF.

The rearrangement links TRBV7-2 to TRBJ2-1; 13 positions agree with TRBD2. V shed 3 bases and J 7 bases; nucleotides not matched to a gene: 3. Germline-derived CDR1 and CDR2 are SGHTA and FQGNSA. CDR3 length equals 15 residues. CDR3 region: CASSFWTSGRNEQFF. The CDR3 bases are TGTGCCAGCAGCTTTTGGACTAGCGGGAGAAATGAGCAGTTCTTC.

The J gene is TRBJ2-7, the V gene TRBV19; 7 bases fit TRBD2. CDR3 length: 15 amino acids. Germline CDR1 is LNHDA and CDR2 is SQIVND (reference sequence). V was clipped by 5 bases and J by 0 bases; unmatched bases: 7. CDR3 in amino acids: CASSGGSGSSYEQYF. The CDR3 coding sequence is TGTGCCAGTAGTGGCGGGAGTGGTAGCTCCTACGAGCAGTACTTC.

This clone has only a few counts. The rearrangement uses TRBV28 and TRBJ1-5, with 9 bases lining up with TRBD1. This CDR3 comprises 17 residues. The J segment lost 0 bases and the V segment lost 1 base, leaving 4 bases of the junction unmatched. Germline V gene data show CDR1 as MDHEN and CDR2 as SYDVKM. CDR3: CASSLYGTGISNQPQHF. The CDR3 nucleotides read TGTGCCAGCAGTTTATACGGGACAGGGATTAGCAATCAGCCCCAGCATTTT.

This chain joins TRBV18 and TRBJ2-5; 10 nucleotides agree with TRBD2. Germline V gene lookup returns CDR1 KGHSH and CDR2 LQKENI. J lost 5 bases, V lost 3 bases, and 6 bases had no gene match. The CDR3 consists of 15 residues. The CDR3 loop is CASSPLAGAGETQYF. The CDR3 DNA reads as TGTGCCAGCTCACCGCTAGCGGGAGCGGGTGAGACCCAGTACTTC.